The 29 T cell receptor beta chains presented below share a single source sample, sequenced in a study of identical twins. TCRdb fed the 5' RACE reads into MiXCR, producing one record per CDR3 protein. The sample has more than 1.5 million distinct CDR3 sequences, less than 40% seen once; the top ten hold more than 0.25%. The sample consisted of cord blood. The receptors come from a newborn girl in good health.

The CDR3 nucleotides are TGCGCCAGCAGCGGGACGAGGGGCGCGAACTATGGCTACACCTTC. This encodes CASSGTRGANYGYTF. This sequence joins TRBV5-1 and TRBJ1-2; possible D gene TRBD1, 5 bases. The CDR3 consists of 15 residues. Germline assignment: CDR1 SGHRS and CDR2 YFSETQ. Trimming left V 4 bases short and J 2 bases short, with 15 bases between.

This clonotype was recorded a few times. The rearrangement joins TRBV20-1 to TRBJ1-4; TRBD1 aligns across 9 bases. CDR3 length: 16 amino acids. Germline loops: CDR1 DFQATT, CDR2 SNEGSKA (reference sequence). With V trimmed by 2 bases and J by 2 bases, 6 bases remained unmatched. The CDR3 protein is CSARYHRGPTNEKLFF. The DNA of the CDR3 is TGCAGTGCTAGATACCACAGGGGGCCTACTAATGAAAAACTGTTTTTT.

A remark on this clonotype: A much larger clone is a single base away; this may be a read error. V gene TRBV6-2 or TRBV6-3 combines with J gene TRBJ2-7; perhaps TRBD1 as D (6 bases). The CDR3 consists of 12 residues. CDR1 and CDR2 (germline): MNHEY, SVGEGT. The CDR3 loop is CVSSGGNYEQYF. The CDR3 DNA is TGTGTCAGCAGTGGGGGCAACTACGAGCAGTACTTC.

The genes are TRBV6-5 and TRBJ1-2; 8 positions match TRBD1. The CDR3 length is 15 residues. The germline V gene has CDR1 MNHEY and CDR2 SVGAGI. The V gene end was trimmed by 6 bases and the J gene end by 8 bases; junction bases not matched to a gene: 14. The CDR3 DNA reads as TGTGCCAGCAGCCGAACCCTTACAGGGGGGAGAGGCTACACCTTC. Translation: CASSRTLTGGRGYTF.

CDR3 residues: CASSRDYFNYNEQYF. CDR3 in DNA: TGTGCCAGCAGCCGGGACTACTTTAACTACAATGAGCAGTACTTC. The chain joins TRBV4-2 to TRBJ2-1; 7 nucleotides match TRBD2. The J call may be mistaken, given a closer DNA end match to TRBJ2-7. Germline CDR1 and CDR2: LGHNA and YNFKEQ. This CDR3 is built from 15 residues.

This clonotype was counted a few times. CDR3 protein: CASSERWGGSYEQYF. The CDR3, as DNA: TGTGCCAGCAGTGAAAGGTGGGGGGGCTCCTACGAGCAGTACTTC. The chain joins TRBV6-1 to TRBJ2-7; TRBD2 matches 7 bases. Germline loops: CDR1 MNHNS, CDR2 SASEGT. The V segment lost 2 bases and the J segment 0 bases; nucleotides outside the gene matches: 4. This CDR3 comprises 15 residues.

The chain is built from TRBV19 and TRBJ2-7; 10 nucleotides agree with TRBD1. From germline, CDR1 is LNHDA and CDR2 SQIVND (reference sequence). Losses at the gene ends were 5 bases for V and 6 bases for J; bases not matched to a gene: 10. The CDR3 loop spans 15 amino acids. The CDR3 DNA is TGTGCCAGTAGTTTTTCCGGGACAGGGGCCTCCGAGCAGTACTTC. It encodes CASSFSGTGASEQYF.

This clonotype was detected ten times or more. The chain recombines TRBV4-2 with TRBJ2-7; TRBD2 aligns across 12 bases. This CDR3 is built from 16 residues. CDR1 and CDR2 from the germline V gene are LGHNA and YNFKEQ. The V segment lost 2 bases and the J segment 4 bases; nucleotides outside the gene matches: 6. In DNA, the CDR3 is TGTGCCAGCAGCCAAAGGACTAGCGGGATTGTTTACGAGCAGTACTTC. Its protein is CASSQRTSGIVYEQYF.

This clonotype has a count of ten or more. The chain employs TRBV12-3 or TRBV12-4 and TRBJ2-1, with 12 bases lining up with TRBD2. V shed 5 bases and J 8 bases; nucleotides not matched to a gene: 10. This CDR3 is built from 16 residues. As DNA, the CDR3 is TGTGCCAGCAGTCCCCGGACTAGCGGGGTGGATTATGAGCAGTTCTTC. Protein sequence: CASSPRTSGVDYEQFF.

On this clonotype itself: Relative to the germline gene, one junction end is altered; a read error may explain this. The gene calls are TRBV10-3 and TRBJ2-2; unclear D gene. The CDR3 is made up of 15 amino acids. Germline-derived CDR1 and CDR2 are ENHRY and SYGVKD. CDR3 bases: TGTGCCGTCAGCCCTGCCACGTTGGGAACCGGGGAGCTGTTTTTT. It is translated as CAVSPATLGTGELFF.

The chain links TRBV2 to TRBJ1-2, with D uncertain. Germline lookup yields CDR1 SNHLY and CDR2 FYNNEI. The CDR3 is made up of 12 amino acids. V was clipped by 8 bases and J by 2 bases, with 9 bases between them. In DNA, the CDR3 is TGTGCCAGCCCCGAAGGCAACTATGGCTACACCTTC. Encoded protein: CASPEGNYGYTF.

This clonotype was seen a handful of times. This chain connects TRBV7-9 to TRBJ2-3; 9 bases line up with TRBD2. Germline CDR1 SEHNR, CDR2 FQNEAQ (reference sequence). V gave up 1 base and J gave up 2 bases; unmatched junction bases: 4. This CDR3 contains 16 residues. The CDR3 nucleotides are TGTGCCAGCAGCTTAGAAGCGGGAGGACTCACAGATACGCAGTATTTT. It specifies CASSLEAGGLTDTQYF.

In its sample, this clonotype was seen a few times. The CDR3 here is CSAIPPYEQYF. CDR3 DNA: TGCAGTGCTATCCCTCCCTACGAGCAGTACTTC. This chain links TRBV20-1 with TRBJ2-7, with D uncertain. CDR3 length: 11 residues. V lost 4 bases and J 2 bases, leaving 6 bases between the germline ends. Germline CDR1 DFQATT, CDR2 SNEGSKA (reference sequence).

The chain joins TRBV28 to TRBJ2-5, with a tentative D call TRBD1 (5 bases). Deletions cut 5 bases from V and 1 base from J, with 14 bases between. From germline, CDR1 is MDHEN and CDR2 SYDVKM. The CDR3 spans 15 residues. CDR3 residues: CASSGRGRSQETQYF. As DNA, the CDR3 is TGTGCCAGCAGTGGTAGGGGCAGGAGCCAAGAGACCCAGTACTTC.

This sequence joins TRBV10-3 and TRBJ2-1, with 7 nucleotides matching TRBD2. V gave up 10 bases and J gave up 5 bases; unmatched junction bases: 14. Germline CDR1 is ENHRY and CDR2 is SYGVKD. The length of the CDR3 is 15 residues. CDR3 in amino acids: CATGGGRARNNEQFF. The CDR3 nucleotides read TGTGCCACGGGGGGTGGGAGGGCCAGGAACAATGAGCAGTTCTTC.

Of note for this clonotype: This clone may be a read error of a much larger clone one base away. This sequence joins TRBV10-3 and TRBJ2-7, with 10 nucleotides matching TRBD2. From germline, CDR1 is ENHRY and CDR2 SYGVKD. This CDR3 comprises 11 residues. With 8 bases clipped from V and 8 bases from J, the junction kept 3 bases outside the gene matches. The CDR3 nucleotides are TGTGCCATCGAAGCGGGGGGGAAGCAGTACTTC. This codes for CAIEAGGKQYF.

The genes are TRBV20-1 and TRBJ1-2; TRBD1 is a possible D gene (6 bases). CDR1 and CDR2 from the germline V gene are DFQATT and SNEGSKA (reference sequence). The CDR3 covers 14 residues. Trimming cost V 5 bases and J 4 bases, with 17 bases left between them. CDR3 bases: TGCAGTGCTCGTAGGGGGGGAGCTAGCTATGGCTACACCTTC. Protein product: CSARRGGASYGYTF.

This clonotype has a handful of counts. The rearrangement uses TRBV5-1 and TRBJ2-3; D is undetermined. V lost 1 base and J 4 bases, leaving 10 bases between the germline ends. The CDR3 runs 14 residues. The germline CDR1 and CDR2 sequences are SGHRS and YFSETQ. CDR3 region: CASSLPSAADTQYF. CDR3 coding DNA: TGCGCCAGCAGCTTGCCGTCGGCGGCAGATACGCAGTATTTT.

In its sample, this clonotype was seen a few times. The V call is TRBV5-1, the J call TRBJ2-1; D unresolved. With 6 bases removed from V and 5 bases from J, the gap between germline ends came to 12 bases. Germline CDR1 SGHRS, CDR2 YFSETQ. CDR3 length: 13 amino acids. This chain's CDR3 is CASKNRGHNEQFF. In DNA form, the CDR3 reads TGCGCCAGCAAGAATAGAGGCCACAATGAGCAGTTCTTC.

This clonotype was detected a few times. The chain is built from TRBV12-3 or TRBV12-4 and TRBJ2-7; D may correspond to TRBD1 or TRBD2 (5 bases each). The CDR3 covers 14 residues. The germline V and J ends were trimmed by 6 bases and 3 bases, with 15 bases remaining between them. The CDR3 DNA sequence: TGTGCCAGCAGACTAGGGACCGGATACTACGAGCAGTACTTC. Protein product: CASRLGTGYYEQYF.

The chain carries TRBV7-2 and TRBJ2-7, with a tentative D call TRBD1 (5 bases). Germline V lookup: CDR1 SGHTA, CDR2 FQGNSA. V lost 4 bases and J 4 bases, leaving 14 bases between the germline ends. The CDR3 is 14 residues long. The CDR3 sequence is CASSSQKDRYEQYF. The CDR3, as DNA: TGTGCCAGCAGCTCCCAAAAAGACAGATACGAGCAGTACTTC.

The DNA for the CDR3 is TGTGCCACCAGTGCGGGACTAGAGGGGGGGAATGAGCAGTACTTC. Amino acids: CATSAGLEGGNEQYF. The V call is TRBV24-1, the J call TRBJ2-7; 8 bases map to TRBD2. With 5 bases clipped from V and 7 bases from J, the junction kept 12 bases outside the gene matches. Per the germline V gene, CDR1 is KGHDR and CDR2 is SFDVKD. The CDR3 has 15 amino acids.

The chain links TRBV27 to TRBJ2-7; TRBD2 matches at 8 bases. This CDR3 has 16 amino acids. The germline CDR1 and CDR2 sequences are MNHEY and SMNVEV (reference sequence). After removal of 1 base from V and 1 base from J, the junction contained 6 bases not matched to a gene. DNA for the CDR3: TGTGCCAGCAGTTTATACGTCGGGGGGGCTTCCTACGAGCAGTACTTC. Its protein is CASSLYVGGASYEQYF.

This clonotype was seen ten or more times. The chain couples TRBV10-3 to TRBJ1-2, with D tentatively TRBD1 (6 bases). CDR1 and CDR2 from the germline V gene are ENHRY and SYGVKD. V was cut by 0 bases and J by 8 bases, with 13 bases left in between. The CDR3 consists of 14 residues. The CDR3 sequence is CAISESGQGRGYTF. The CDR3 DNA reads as TGTGCCATCAGTGAGTCGGGCCAGGGGCGAGGCTACACCTTC.

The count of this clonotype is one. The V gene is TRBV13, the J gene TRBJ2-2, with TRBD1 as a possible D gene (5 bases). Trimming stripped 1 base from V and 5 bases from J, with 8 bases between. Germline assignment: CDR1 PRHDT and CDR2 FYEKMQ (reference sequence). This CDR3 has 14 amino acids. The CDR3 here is CASSLETATGELFF. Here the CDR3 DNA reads TGTGCCAGCAGCTTAGAGACAGCTACCGGGGAGCTGTTTTTT.

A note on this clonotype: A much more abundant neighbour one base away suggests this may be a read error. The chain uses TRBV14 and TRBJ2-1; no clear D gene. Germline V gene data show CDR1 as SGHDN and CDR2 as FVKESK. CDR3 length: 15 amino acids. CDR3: CASSQGLPLGNDQFF. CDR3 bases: TGTGCCAGCAGCCAAGGGCTACCCCTAGGGAATGATCAGTTCTTC.

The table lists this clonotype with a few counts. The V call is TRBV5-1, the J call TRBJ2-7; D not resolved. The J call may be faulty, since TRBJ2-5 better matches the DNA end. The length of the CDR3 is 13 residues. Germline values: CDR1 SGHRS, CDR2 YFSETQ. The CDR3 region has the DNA TGCGCCAGCAGCTTGGAGTACTTCGAGACCCAGTACTTC. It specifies CASSLEYFETQYF.

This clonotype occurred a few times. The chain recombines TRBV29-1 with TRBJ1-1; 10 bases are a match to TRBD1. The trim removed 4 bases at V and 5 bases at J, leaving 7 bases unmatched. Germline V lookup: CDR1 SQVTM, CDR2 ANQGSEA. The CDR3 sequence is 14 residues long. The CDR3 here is CSVGGQGRRTEAFF. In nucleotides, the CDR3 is TGCAGCGTTGGGGGACAGGGGAGGAGGACTGAAGCTTTCTTT.

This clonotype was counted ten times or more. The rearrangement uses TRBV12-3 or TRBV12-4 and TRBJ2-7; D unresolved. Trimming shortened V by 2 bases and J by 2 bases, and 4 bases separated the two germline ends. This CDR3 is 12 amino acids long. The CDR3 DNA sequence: TGTGCCAGCAGTTTACGGGCCTACGAGCAGTACTTC. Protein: CASSLRAYEQYF.